This T cell receptor beta chain was profiled in a study of HIV-infected patients and healthy controls. For the study at large: Total CDR3 counts per chain did not differ significantly between patients and controls. Regarding the study as a whole: MAIT alpha-chain CDR3s were frequent in healthy controls, depleted in HIV+. Compared with controls, mean Gini indices were significantly raised in HIV-infected repertoires, possibly indicating oligoclonality.

Antiretroviral therapy had run roughly three months, about 14 weeks, before follow-up blood collection. Whole blood was used without fractionation, so all unsorted peripheral T cells were included. In regard to this clonotype: Its specificity is unknown. One end of the junction varies from germline; a read error may be responsible.

Reverse transcription used about 500 ng RNA and constant-region primers for alpha and beta. Alpha and beta chain libraries were made separately by chain-specific third strand synthesis with multiplexing indices. Ligation attached cDNA to a 5' RACE adapter that carried a random hexamer and SP2 site. TCRdb re-called the 5' RACE reads with MiXCR, one entry per CDR3 protein. The top ten clones hold 20% of a sample with roughly 3,900 distinct CDR3 sequences, around a quarter of them seen once. This CDR3 has 19 residues. Germline assignment: CDR1 SGHRS and CDR2 YFSETQ. The sequence derives from an adult with HIV infection. The V gene is TRBV5-1, the J gene TRBJ2-6; 8 nucleotides agree with TRBD1. The sequencing here drew on blood, taken during antiretroviral therapy. The DNA of the CDR3 is TGCGCCAGCAGCTTCGGTCACCAGGGGGCCAGCTCTGGGGACAACGTCCTGACTTTC. Translation: CASSFGHQGASSGDNVLTF.